This T cell receptor beta chain originates from a study of PD-L1 blockade in urothelial cancer. In the study overall: Most patients, about 90% of the roughly 29, were males with bladder-origin cancer.

Notes on this clone: Its target is not known. One junction end disagrees with the germline gene, perhaps due to a read error. Other DNA variants within this sample encode the same CDR3.

What went into each PCR as a spike was synthetic TCR analog templates. Repertoires were generated with immunoSEQ multiplex PCR, while TCRdb's copy carries only in-frame clones and drops some. In the table there are fewer than 75,000 clones, about nine tenths of which are singletons. This CDR3 has 16 residues. Germline CDR1 MNHEY, CDR2 SMNVEV (reference sequence). General study results and limits: In blood at 3 weeks, tumor-associated clones expanded more among patients with durable benefit. When pretreatment blood TCR clonality was below the median, it predicted better survival.

The time point denotes: pretreatment peripheral blood. This TCR was recovered from a man aged 65-85 years with urothelial cancer. Sequences were derived from PBMCs, sampled around atezolizumab (anti-PD-L1) treatment. This sequence joins TRBV27 and TRBJ2-1, with D hard to call. CDR3 in DNA: TGTGCCAGCAGTTTCCTCTCCAAGACAACGTACAATGAACAGTTCTTC. Protein sequence: CASSFLSKTTYNEQFF.